This record concerns one T cell receptor (beta chain) sequence. Its cognate antigen is unknown. Stable Graves' hyperthyroidism meant no ophthalmopathy progression within 18 months. Hyperthyroidism had been newly diagnosed in patients aged 18 to 65, and its duration was under 2 months. For the diagnoses, clinical symptoms, serum thyroxine and TRAb, thyroid ultrasound and orbital computed tomography were used. This sample was included in a study of T cells in Graves' hyperthyroidism and ophthalmopathy. Study findings and constraints: From stable hyperthyroidism, ophthalmopathy was separated by a 13 V-J model.

Germline CDR1 is MDHEN and CDR2 is SYDVKM. Trimming took 7 bases from V and 7 from J; bases not matched to a gene: 9. The CDR3 is 14 amino acids. RNA transcripts yielded amplified TCR beta CDR3 regions. The HTBI primer set served for first-round RT-PCR of the TCR CDR3. TCRdb reanalysed the multiplex PCR reads using MiXCR and keeps one entry per CDR3 protein. The data hold around 400,000 distinct CDR3 sequences, with more than 20% observed a single time. The gene calls are TRBV28 and TRBJ1-4; 7 bases are shared with TRBD1. The origin of this receptor is a man aged 45-60 years with Graves' hyperthyroidism. Sample: blood. The chain's CDR3 is CASNQGGASEKLFF. DNA of the CDR3: TGTGCCAGCAACCAAGGGGGCGCTTCTGAAAAACTGTTTTTT.